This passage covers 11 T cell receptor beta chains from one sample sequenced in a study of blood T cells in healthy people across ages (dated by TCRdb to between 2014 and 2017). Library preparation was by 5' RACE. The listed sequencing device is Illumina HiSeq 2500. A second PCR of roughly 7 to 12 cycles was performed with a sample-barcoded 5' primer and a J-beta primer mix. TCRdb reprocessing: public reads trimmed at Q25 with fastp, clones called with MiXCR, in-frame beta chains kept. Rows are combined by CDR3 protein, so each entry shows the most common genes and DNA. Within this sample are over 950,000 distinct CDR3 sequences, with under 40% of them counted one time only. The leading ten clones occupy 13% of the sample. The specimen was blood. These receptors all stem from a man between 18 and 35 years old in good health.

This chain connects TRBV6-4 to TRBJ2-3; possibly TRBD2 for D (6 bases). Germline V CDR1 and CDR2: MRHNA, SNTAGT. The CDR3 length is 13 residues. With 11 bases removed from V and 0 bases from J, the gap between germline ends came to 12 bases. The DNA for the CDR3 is TGTGCCGGCGGGGTAGGCAGCACAGATACGCAGTATTTT. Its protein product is CAGGVGSTDTQYF.

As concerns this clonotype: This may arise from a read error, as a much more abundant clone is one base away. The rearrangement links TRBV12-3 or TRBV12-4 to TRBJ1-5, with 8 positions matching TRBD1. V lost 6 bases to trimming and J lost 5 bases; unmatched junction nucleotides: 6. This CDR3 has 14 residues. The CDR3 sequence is CASRVTGEYQPQHF. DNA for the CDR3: TGTGCCAGCAGGGTGACAGGGGAGTATCAGCCCCAGCATTTT.

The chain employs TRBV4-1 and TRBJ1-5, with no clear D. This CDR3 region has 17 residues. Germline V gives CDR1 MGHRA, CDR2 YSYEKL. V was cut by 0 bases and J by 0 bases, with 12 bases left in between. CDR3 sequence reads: CASSQDGRGNSNQPQHF. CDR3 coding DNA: TGCGCCAGCAGCCAAGATGGCCGTGGCAATAGCAATCAGCCCCAGCATTTT.

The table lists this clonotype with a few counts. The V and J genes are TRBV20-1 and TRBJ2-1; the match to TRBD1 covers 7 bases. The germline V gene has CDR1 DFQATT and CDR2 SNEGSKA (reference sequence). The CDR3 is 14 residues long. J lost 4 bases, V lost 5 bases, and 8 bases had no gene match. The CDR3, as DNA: TGCAGTGCTGGCTTAACAGGGGCATACAATGAGCAGTTCTTC. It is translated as CSAGLTGAYNEQFF.

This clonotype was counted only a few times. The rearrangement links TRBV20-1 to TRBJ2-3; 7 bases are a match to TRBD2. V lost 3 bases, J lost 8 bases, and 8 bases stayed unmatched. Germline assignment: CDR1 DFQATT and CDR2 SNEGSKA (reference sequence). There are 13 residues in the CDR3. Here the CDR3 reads CSARTPWEGTQYF. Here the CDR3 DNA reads TGCAGTGCTAGGACCCCCTGGGAGGGTACGCAGTATTTT.

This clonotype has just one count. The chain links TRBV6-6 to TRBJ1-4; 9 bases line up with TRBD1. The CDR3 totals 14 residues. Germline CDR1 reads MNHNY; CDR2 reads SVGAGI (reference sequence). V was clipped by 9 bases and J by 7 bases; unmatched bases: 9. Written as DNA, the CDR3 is TGTGCCAGTAAGCCCGGGACAGGGAGTGAAAAACTGTTTTTT. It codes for CASKPGTGSEKLFF.

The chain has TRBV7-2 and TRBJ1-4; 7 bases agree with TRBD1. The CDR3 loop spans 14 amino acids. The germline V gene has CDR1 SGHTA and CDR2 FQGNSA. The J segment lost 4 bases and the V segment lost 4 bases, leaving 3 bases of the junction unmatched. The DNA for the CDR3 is TGTGCCAGCAGCTGGGACAGTAATAATGAAAAACTGTTTTTT. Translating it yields CASSWDSNNEKLFF.

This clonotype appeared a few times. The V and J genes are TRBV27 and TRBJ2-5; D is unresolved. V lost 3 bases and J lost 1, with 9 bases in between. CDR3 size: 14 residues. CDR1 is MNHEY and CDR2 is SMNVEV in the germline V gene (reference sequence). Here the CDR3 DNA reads TGTGCCAGCAGTTTTTCAGTCTCCCAAGAGACCCAGTACTTC. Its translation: CASSFSVSQETQYF.

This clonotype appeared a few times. DNA for the CDR3: TGCGCCAGCAGCTTGAAGTGGGGTGGGGGCACTGAAGCTTTCTTT. Translated: CASSLKWGGGTEAFF. The gene calls are TRBV5-1 and TRBJ1-1, with D maybe TRBD1 (5 bases). The CDR3 contains 15 residues. Deletions cut 1 base from V and 4 bases from J, with 14 bases between. Germline V gene lookup returns CDR1 SGHRS and CDR2 YFSETQ. Variable domain in full (rest from reference TRBV5-1 and TRBJ1-1): KAGVTQTPRYLIKTRGQQVTLSCSPISGHRSVSWYQQTPGQGLQFLFEYFSETQRNKGNFPGRFSGRQFSNSRSEMNVSTLELGDSALYLCASSLKWGGGTEAFFGQGTRLTVV.

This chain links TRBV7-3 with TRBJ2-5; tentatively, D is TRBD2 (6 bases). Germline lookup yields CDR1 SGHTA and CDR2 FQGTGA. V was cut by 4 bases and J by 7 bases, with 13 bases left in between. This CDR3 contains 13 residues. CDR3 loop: CASSSTSFGTQYF. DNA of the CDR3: TGTGCCAGCAGCTCGACTAGTTTTGGGACCCAGTACTTC.

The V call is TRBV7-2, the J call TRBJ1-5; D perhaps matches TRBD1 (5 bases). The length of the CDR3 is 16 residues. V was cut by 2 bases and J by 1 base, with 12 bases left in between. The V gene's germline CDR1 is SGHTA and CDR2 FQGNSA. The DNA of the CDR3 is TGTGCCAGCAGCTTAATCGGGGCCCTCAGCAATCAGCCCCAGCATTTT. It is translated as CASSLIGALSNQPQHF.